Following are 14 T cell receptor beta chains from one sample sequenced in a study of early T cells in non-severe SARS-CoV-2 infection. Via MiXCR, TCRdb re-called the 5' RACE reads, giving one row per CDR3 protein. The data show 25,000 to 35,000 distinct CDR3 sequences, 5.8% seen once. The sample was whole blood. These receptor sequences come from an adult who was a healthcare worker with PCR-confirmed SARS-CoV-2 infection or an uninfected control (not recorded which).

The sample holds many counts of this clonotype. The chain recombines TRBV5-1 with TRBJ2-1; 10 bases agree with TRBD2. The CDR3 extends over 15 amino acids. Germline values: CDR1 SGHRS, CDR2 YFSETQ. V shed 7 bases and J 7 bases; nucleotides not matched to a gene: 11. The CDR3: CASHPSSGGANEQFF. CDR3 sequence (DNA): TGCGCCAGCCACCCCTCAAGCGGGGGGGCGAATGAGCAGTTCTTC. Full variable domain (missing parts from reference TRBV5-1 and TRBJ2-1): KAGVTQTPRYLIKTRGQQVTLSCSPISGHRSVSWYQQTPGQGLQFLFEYFSETQRNKGNFPGRFSGRQFSNSRSEMNVSTLELGDSALYLCASHPSSGGANEQFFGPGTRLTVL.

This clonotype was counted ten times or more. The chain couples TRBV20-1 to TRBJ1-5, with D unresolved. The CDR3 extends over 13 amino acids. Trimming removed 3 bases at V and 9 bases at J, with 15 bases between. Germline assignment: CDR1 DFQATT and CDR2 SNEGSKA (reference sequence). CDR3 nucleotide sequence: TGCAGTGCTAGCCCCGTTGGTTCTTCGCCCCAGCATTTT. Encoded protein: CSASPVGSSPQHF.

This clonotype was picked up many times. The V gene is TRBV5-1, the J gene TRBJ2-7, with 7 bases matching TRBD2. Germline loops: CDR1 SGHRS, CDR2 YFSETQ. There are 15 residues in the CDR3. The junction had 8 bases not matched to a gene; V was cut back by 4 bases and J by 1 base. CDR3: CASSKTGTKSYEQYF. The CDR3 DNA sequence: TGCGCCAGCAGCAAGACCGGGACTAAGTCCTACGAGCAGTACTTC.

At least ten counts were recorded for this clonotype. The chain carries TRBV6-4 and TRBJ2-3; TRBD2 matches 8 bases. Germline V gene lookup returns CDR1 MRHNA and CDR2 SNTAGT. Trimming at V came to 3 bases and at J to 1 base, leaving 3 bases not matched to a gene. The CDR3 is made up of 15 amino acids. The CDR3 reads CASSELADGTDTQYF. The DNA for the CDR3 is TGTGCCAGCAGTGAACTAGCGGATGGCACAGATACGCAGTATTTT.

This clonotype was recorded at least ten times. The CDR3: CASSQGSPGLAVPQYF. In DNA form, the CDR3 reads TGCGCCAGCAGCCAAGGTTCACCGGGACTAGCGGTTCCGCAGTATTTT. The chain has TRBV4-1 and TRBJ2-3; TRBD2 matches 11 bases. V was clipped by 1 base and J by 10 bases; unmatched bases: 10. The CDR3 is made up of 16 amino acids. Germline V gives CDR1 MGHRA, CDR2 YSYEKL.

This clonotype was seen more than once but under ten times. The J gene is TRBJ1-1, the V gene TRBV12-3 or TRBV12-4; possible D gene TRBD1, 6 bases. The CDR3 runs to 16 residues. V lost 5 bases, J lost 0 bases, and 16 bases lay in between. The CDR3 loop reads CASSPIGGVVNTEAFF. The CDR3 DNA is TGTGCCAGCAGTCCCATAGGGGGGGTCGTGAACACTGAAGCTTTCTTT.

This clonotype was observed at least ten times. The rearrangement uses TRBV11-2 and TRBJ2-2, with TRBD2 identical over 11 bases. The CDR3 runs to 16 residues. J was trimmed by 5 bases and V by 6 bases; bases with no gene match: 8. Germline assignment: CDR1 SGHAT and CDR2 FQNNGV. The CDR3: CASRPLAGGWTGELFF. The CDR3 DNA reads TGTGCCAGCAGACCTCTAGCGGGAGGTTGGACCGGGGAGCTGTTTTTT.

This clonotype was counted many times. The rearrangement joins TRBV7-8 to TRBJ2-2; 7 nucleotides agree with TRBD1. There are 15 residues in the CDR3. V lost 5 bases to trimming and J lost 4 bases; unmatched junction nucleotides: 7. CDR1 is SGHVS, CDR2 FQNEAQ, per germline. CDR3 nucleotides: TGTGCCAGCAGCCCTGGGGCAGGGGGCACCGGGGAGCTGTTTTTT. This sequence encodes CASSPGAGGTGELFF.

This clonotype qualifies as medium-sized (0.01 to 0.1%). The gene calls are TRBV29-1 and TRBJ2-3; 12 bases line up with TRBD2. There are 14 residues in the CDR3. In germline, CDR1 is SQVTM, CDR2 ANQGSEA. Trimming took 4 bases from V and 6 from J; bases not matched to a gene: 5. CDR3 DNA sequence: TGCAGCGTTGTGGGACTAGCGGGTTATGATACGCAGTATTTT. This sequence encodes CSVVGLAGYDTQYF.

This clonotype was counted ten times or more. Sequence at one end of the junction differs from germline and may be a read error. The CDR3 region has the DNA TGCAGCGTGGAAGCGGGGGTCGGGGATACGCAGTATTTT. As protein: CSVEAGVGDTQYF. V usage is TRBV29-1 and J usage is TRBJ2-3; the match to TRBD2 covers 8 bases. The CDR3 is made up of 13 amino acids. Germline V gives CDR1 SQVTM, CDR2 ANQGSEA.

This clonotype was found many times. The chain has TRBV14 and TRBJ2-5, with 11 nucleotides matching TRBD2. Germline CDR1 is SGHDN and CDR2 is FVKESK. The CDR3 is 18 amino acids. V shed 1 base and J 5 bases; nucleotides not matched to a gene: 12. CDR3 residues: CASSQVPTSGNLGETQYF. CDR3 in DNA: TGTGCCAGCAGCCAAGTTCCGACTAGCGGGAACCTGGGTGAGACCCAGTACTTC. Looking up the rest from reference TRBV14 and TRBJ2-5 gives the full variable domain: EAGVTQFPSHSVIEKGQTVTLRCDPISGHDNLYWYRRVMGKEIKFLLHFVKESKQDESGMPNNRFLAERTGGTYSTLKVQPAELEDSGVYFCASSQVPTSGNLGETQYFGPGTRLLVL.

With regard to this clonotype: With a much larger clone just one base away, this may be a read error. The chain joins TRBV7-6 to TRBJ2-5; possibly TRBD2 for D (6 bases). Germline assignment: CDR1 SGHVS and CDR2 FNYEAQ. The CDR3 has 15 residues. For the CDR3, the DNA is TGTGACAGCACCTCCTGGGCGGGGATGCAAGAGACCCAGTACTTC. Protein: CDSTSWAGMQETQYF.

This clonotype was found many times. The V and J genes are TRBV12-3 or TRBV12-4 and TRBJ1-2, with 9 positions matching TRBD1. CDR3 size: 13 residues. Trimming removed 6 bases from V and 13 bases from J; junction bases left unmatched: 12. The CDR3 is CASRLGQGLSSTF. For the CDR3, the DNA is TGTGCCAGCAGGCTGGGACAGGGCCTGTCGTCCACCTTC.

This clonotype was counted many times. This rearrangement joins TRBV7-2 to TRBJ2-1, with D hard to call. V lost 0 bases and J 1 base, leaving 10 bases between the germline ends. This CDR3 comprises 16 residues. Germline V CDR1 and CDR2: SGHTA, FQGNSA. The chain's CDR3 is CASSLAPLGSYNEQFF. The DNA of the CDR3 is TGTGCCAGCAGCTTAGCCCCTTTGGGGTCCTACAATGAGCAGTTCTTC.